This T cell receptor (beta chain) is drawn from a study of T cell responses to AZD1222 COVID-19 vaccine. Study-wide points: In the spike-specific TCR repertoire, nearly half reportedly target unmutated variant regions. Donors in the cohort were predominantly white British and more often female, and clonal diversity was possibly underestimated.

The CDR3 is made up of 16 amino acids. Trimming at V came to 4 bases and at J to 0 bases, leaving 8 bases not matched to a gene. Germline V gene data show CDR1 as LGHNA and CDR2 as YNFKEQ. Here immunoSEQ multiplex PCR was the method, and the copy in TCRdb shows in-frame clones only, minus some. The repertoire consists of about 150,000 clones, with 85% to 90% occurring once and the leading ten covering 5.5% to 6%. For this clone: The antigen is not known.

This chain uses TRBV4-2 with TRBJ1-1, with 7 nucleotides matching TRBD1. The sample in question was peripheral blood, obtained on day 0 of MenACWY control vaccination. The receptor was isolated from an adult in good health. The DNA of the CDR3 is TGTGCCAGCAGCCTATCGACAGGGCTAATGAACACTGAAGCTTTCTTT. Protein sequence: CASSLSTGLMNTEAFF.